Sequencing of this T cell receptor (beta chain) was carried out in a study of a mutant IDH1 vaccine in newly diagnosed glioma. As for the study in general: It was radiotherapy, temozolomide, or both that patients received previously, with most receiving both.

CDR1 MNHEY and CDR2 SVGAGI come from the germline V gene. This CDR3 contains 12 residues. Trimming left V 5 bases short and J 4 bases short, with 8 bases between. The protocol was immunoSEQ multiplex PCR, while the TCRdb copy is restricted to in-frame clones and leaves out a portion. The sample records roughly 70,000 clones, more than 70% being singletons. Comments on this clone: No antigen is known for it.

Time point meaning: baseline, week 1 (first vaccination visit). Specified treatment: pre-vaccination baseline after standard-of-care therapy. Donors harbored newly found WHO grade 3 or 4 IDH1-mutant, ATRX-lost astrocytomas. General study results and limits: Pseudoprogression appeared independent of alterations in top peripheral clonotypes.

The receptor was derived from a woman between 18 and 29 years old with glioma. Some clones in this sample may be carry-over from other donors' samples. J is TRBJ1-2 and V is TRBV6-5; D not certain. Here the sequenced sample was peripheral blood mononuclear cells (PBMCs), taken from a glioma patient treated with radiotherapy, temozolomide or both. CDR3 amino acids: CASSGVTYGYTF. In DNA form, the CDR3 reads TGTGCCAGCAGTGGAGTAACCTATGGCTACACCTTC.